This T cell receptor (beta chain) derives from a study of T cells in Graves' hyperthyroidism and ophthalmopathy (dated by TCRdb to about 2019). Broadly, across the study: Peripheral blood was collected at initial diagnosis, before any treatment. To identify distinguishing TCR V-J signatures, a discovery cohort of about 100 patients was used, comprising some 45 with Graves' ophthalmopathy and 57 with stable Graves' hyperthyroidism. Prospective prediction of ophthalmopathy was tested in an independent validation cohort of fewer than 20 hyperthyroidism patients and 17 patients who later progressed to ophthalmopathy. The 100 or so discovery patients were divided at random into training and test sets in a 7:3 ratio. In addition, the study compared T-cell repertoires in thyroid tissue and in blood from roughly six Graves' hyperthyroidism patients. Once sampling was done, hyperthyroidism patients were given methimazole at a starting dose of 30 mg daily, whereas ophthalmopathy patients were given high-dose intravenous methylprednisolone. The paper reports TCR Vbeta CDR3 sequencing of some 140 peripheral blood samples: 43 ophthalmopathy, fewer than 80 hyperthyroidism and around 17 progressor patients.

Here is what the overall study found, with its caveats: Most expanded thyroid clonotypes (frequency above 0.001) were also found in blood, which suggests that blood repertoires may mirror thyroid immune responses. No statistical method was used to fix the sample size in advance, and group allocation was not hidden from the investigators. In validation, the model predicted progression to ophthalmopathy with over 65% sensitivity and over 72% specificity, a median of approximately 6.7 months before onset. Ophthalmopathy was separated from stable hyperthyroidism by a 13 V-J signature model, with about 88% sensitivity and about 84% specificity obtained in cross-validation and 80%/75% obtained in testing.

Ophthalmopathy patients had moderately to severely active disease, Clinical Activity Score of at least 3, NOSPECS grade of at least 4, and duration under 3 months. Exclusion was applied to patients with uncontrolled infections, other autoimmune diseases, pregnancy or lactation. Diagnoses were established on the basis of clinical symptoms, serum thyroxine and TRAb, thyroid ultrasound, and orbital computed tomography. PBMCs were separated from roughly 10 ml of fresh peripheral blood using Ficoll-Paque density gradient centrifugation. Total RNA was extracted with Trizol reagent, and quality was checked on an Agilent 2100 Bioanalyzer. TCR beta CDR3 regions were amplified from RNA transcripts. A first-round RT-PCR of the TCR CDR3 used the HTBI primer set with the Qiagen OneStep RT-PCR kit. The libraries were constructed in a second round of multiplex PCR and then size-selected and purified. Sequencing of the libraries was done on an Illumina HiSeq2000 using paired-end 100 bp reads. On the study's bioinformatics: SOAPnuke was used to process the raw data, throwing out any read that contained adapters or uncalled bases, had a mean Phred below 15, or lacked an exact constant-primer or identifier match. High-quality paired reads were merged with COPE v1.2.5, and unique nucleotide sequences were defined as clonotypes. MiTCR v1.1 was used to align clonotypes to the IMGT TRBV, TRBD and TRBJ reference segments. Only V-J combinations with frequency above 0.0001, covering 99% to 99.2% of repertoires, were analysed. The TCS score was defined as the ratio of F50 (clonal expansion) to E x V (chaos), calculated using BLOSUM62-based TCRdist between CDR3 peptides within each V-J. Welch's t-statistics and random forest reduced several hundred V-J features to around 14, which were used in a naive Bayes classifier (R e1071). In-frame beta chains were kept once TCRdb had trimmed the public reads at Q25 with fastp and called clones with MiXCR. Each CDR3 protein gets just one entry, which takes the most common genes and DNA from the rows behind it. The V and J calls, along with clone size, are taken from TCRdb and not from the paper's own processing. The sample table contains a few hundred thousand distinct CDR3 sequences; only one count was recorded for 20% to 25% of them. The leading ten clones occupy under 65% of the sample.

This clonotype was observed a few times. Its antigen target is currently unknown. No quality values exist for individual bases; no much larger clone is one base distant. Sequenced input: blood. The sequence was collected from a man between 25 and 39 years old with Graves' ophthalmopathy.

The base sequence is TGTGCCAGCTCACCGGGGACTAGCCAGATTTACGAGCAGTACTTC. Its protein is CASSPGTSQIYEQYF. The chain is assembled from TRBV18 and TRBJ2-7, and 9 bases in between align with TRBD2. V loses 3 bases at its end and J loses 4 bases; junction bases beyond the gene matches: 7. The CDR3 sequence holds 15 residues, the cysteine and phenylalanine included. Only CDR3 DNA is held: 45 bases, read in frame from base 1. According to the germline V gene, CDR1 reads KGHSH and CDR2 reads LQKENI.